The clone carrying this T cell receptor (beta chain) was counted many times. Between roughly 20 and 30 mg of unsorted bulk tissue served as the source from which RNA and DNA were co-extracted. The sample is drawn from a study of tumor-infiltrating lymphocytes in primary liver carcinoma. Germline assignment: CDR1 WSHSY and CDR2 SAAADI. The CDR3 consists of 15 residues. Trimming left V 0 bases short and J 8 bases short, with 15 bases between. Constant-region priming of around 490 ng total RNA yielded TCR beta cDNA. Slightly modified ARM-PCR with three nested multiplex PCR rounds yielded TCR beta libraries. Each of the first two PCR rounds ran 9 to 11 cycles with TRBV1-TRBV30 forward and C-beta reverse primers. TCRdb processed the multiplex PCR reads anew with MiXCR; each CDR3 protein has one entry. The data contain roughly 100,000 distinct CDR3 sequences, approximately 68% of them singletons.

What was sequenced was liver tumor tissue from sampling region 5. Sample subset: tumor region T5, tumor centre. The clonotype originates from a woman aged 60 to 75 with primary liver carcinoma and hepatitis B virus infection. The chain links TRBV10-2 to TRBJ2-3; D is tentatively TRBD1 or TRBD2 (5 bases each). CDR3: CASSESDFGGFTQYF. CDR3 in DNA: TGCGCCAGCAGTGAGTCGGACTTTGGGGGTTTTACGCAGTATTTT.